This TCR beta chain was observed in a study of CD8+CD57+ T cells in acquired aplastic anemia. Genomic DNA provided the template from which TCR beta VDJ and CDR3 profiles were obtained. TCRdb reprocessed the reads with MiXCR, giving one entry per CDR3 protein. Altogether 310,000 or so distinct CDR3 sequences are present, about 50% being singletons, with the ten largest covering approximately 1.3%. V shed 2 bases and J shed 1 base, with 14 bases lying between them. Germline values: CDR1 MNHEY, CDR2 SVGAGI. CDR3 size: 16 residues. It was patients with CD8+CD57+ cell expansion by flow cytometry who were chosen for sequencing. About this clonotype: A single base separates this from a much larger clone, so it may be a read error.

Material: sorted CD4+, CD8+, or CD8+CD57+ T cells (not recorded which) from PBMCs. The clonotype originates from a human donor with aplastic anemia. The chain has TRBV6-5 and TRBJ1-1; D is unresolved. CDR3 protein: CASSYVRPPRNTEAFF. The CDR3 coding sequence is TGTGCCAGCAGTTACGTGCGGCCCCCTAGGAACACTGAAGCTTTCTTT.